The 7 T cell receptor beta chains below were found in one sample sequenced in a study of T cell repertoires in cytomegalovirus infection. Each CDR3 protein gets one entry after TCRdb re-called the reads with MiXCR. Among around 210,000 distinct CDR3 sequences listed, approximately 7% were seen once. Sequencing was carried out using PBMCs. The receptor set was obtained from a human donor in good health (CMV status not recorded). Some clones in this sample may be carry-over from other donors' samples.

This clonotype was seen ten or more times. The gene calls are TRBV20-1 and TRBJ1-5, with 10 bases matching TRBD1. Trimming at V came to 0 bases and at J to 6 bases, leaving 8 bases not matched to a gene. The CDR3 is 16 residues long. Germline V CDR1 and CDR2: DFQATT, SNEGSKA (reference sequence). The chain's CDR3 is CSAREGTGEKGQPQHF. CDR3 coding DNA: TGCAGTGCTAGAGAAGGGACAGGGGAAAAAGGTCAGCCCCAGCATTTT.

This clonotype was recorded many times. This sequence joins TRBV7-2 and TRBJ1-5; no definite D call. Germline CDR1 reads SGHTA; CDR2 reads FQGNSA. The CDR3 covers 15 residues. V dropped 5 bases and J dropped 0 bases, with 11 bases sitting between them. The CDR3 reads CASSTDGNSNQPQHF. The CDR3 DNA reads TGTGCCAGCAGCACGGACGGTAATAGCAATCAGCCCCAGCATTTT.

This clonotype was detected ten times or more. The V and J genes are TRBV7-3 and TRBJ2-1; 9 bases align to TRBD2. The CDR3 has 16 amino acids. The V gene end was trimmed by 2 bases and the J gene end by 8 bases; junction bases not matched to a gene: 10. In germline, CDR1 is SGHTA, CDR2 FQGTGA. CDR3 protein: CASSLDRLAGQDEQFF. CDR3 in DNA: TGTGCCAGCAGCTTAGATCGTCTAGCGGGGCAGGATGAGCAGTTCTTC.

This clonotype was counted ten times or more. The V gene is TRBV7-3, the J gene TRBJ2-7, with 8 bases aligning to TRBD1. CDR3 length: 14 amino acids. Germline-derived CDR1 and CDR2 are SGHTA and FQGTGA. V gave up 6 bases and J gave up 6 bases; unmatched junction bases: 10. This chain's CDR3 is CASRFGTGGGEQYF. CDR3 nucleotides: TGTGCCAGCAGGTTCGGGACAGGTGGGGGCGAGCAGTACTTC. Full variable domain (rest looked up from reference TRBV7-3 and TRBJ2-7): GAGVSQTPSNKVTEKGKYVELRCDPISGHTALYWYRQSLGQGPEFLIYFQGTGAADDSGLPNDRFFAVRPEGSVSTLKIQRTERGDSAVYLCASRFGTGGGEQYFGPGTRLTVT.

This clonotype was detected many times. The chain carries TRBV19 and TRBJ1-2; 7 nucleotides agree with TRBD1. The CDR3 consists of 13 residues. Germline CDR1 and CDR2: LNHDA and SQIVND (reference sequence). V shed 6 bases and J 8 bases; nucleotides not matched to a gene: 9. The CDR3: CASRETGLGGYTF. Written as DNA, the CDR3 is TGTGCCAGTAGAGAGACAGGGCTCGGAGGCTACACCTTC.

Ten or more counts support this clonotype. V usage is TRBV20-1 and J usage is TRBJ2-2; D might be TRBD1 (6 bases). The CDR3 spans 12 residues. The ends were cut back, 3 bases at V and 7 bases at J, with 9 bases in the middle. Germline assignment: CDR1 DFQATT and CDR2 SNEGSKA (reference sequence). CDR3 in amino acids: CSARGAVGELFF. The CDR3, as DNA: TGCAGTGCTAGGGGGGCCGTCGGGGAGCTGTTTTTT.

This clonotype has only a few counts. V and J are TRBV20-1 and TRBJ1-5; 8 nucleotides agree with TRBD1. Germline V gene lookup returns CDR1 DFQATT and CDR2 SNEGSKA (reference sequence). The CDR3 is 16 amino acids. The V gene end was trimmed by 6 bases and the J gene end by 6 bases; junction bases not matched to a gene: 16. CDR3 sequence: CSAPEPGTGFRQPQHF. CDR3 nucleotides: TGCAGTGCGCCGGAGCCTGGGACAGGATTCCGTCAGCCCCAGCATTTT.